These 32 T cell receptor beta chains were sequenced from one sample in a study of T cells in Graves' hyperthyroidism and ophthalmopathy. RNA transcripts provided the source from which TCR beta CDR3 regions were amplified. Carried out on the TCR CDR3, a first-round RT-PCR used the HTBI primer set. TCRdb re-called the multiplex PCR reads through MiXCR, storing one row per CDR3 protein. Altogether hundreds of thousands of distinct CDR3 sequences are present, about 14% being singletons, with the ten largest covering around an eighth. The specimen was blood. The receptors come from a woman in her forties or fifties with Graves' ophthalmopathy.

CDR3 amino acids: CASSQEWLAGKDFVTDTQYF. The CDR3 DNA sequence: TGTGCCAGCAGCCAAGAATGGTTAGCGGGAAAGGACTTTGTCACAGATACGCAGTATTTT. The chain carries TRBV3-1 and TRBJ2-3, with 8 positions matching TRBD2. Germline V gene sequence: CDR1 LGHDT, CDR2 YNNKEL (reference sequence). Trimming at V came to 0 bases and at J to 2 bases, leaving 16 bases not matched to a gene. The CDR3 is made up of 20 amino acids.

This clonotype was counted only a few times. The J gene is TRBJ2-1, the V gene TRBV20-1; D is uncertain. The germline V and J ends were trimmed by 3 bases and 0 bases, with 15 bases remaining between them. CDR3 length equals 16 residues. Germline lookup yields CDR1 DFQATT and CDR2 SNEGSKA (reference sequence). CDR3 DNA sequence: TGCAGTGCTAGCCCGCAACATATGAGCTCCTACAATGAGCAGTTCTTC. This gives the protein CSASPQHMSSYNEQFF.

The CDR3, as DNA: TGTGCCAGTAGTATAGGGGGGACAGGGGGGTTATCCGGCAATCAGCCCCAGCATTTT. Encoded protein: CASSIGGTGGLSGNQPQHF. V and J are TRBV19 and TRBJ1-5; the match to TRBD1 covers 11 bases. The V gene end was trimmed by 1 base and the J gene end by 2 bases; junction bases not matched to a gene: 10. The germline V gene encodes CDR1 LNHDA and CDR2 SQIVND (reference sequence). The CDR3 contains 19 residues.

This clonotype was detected many times. The J gene is TRBJ2-7, the V gene TRBV7-2; no firm D call. CDR1 is SGHTA, CDR2 FQGNSA, per germline. This CDR3 spans 12 amino acids. V was shortened by 1 base and J by 5 bases, with 6 bases between the two germline ends. CDR3 DNA: TGTGCCAGCAGCTTAGTACTGAACGAGCAGTACTTC. Translated, it gives CASSLVLNEQYF.

The chain joins TRBV9 to TRBJ2-2, with TRBD2 as a possible D gene (6 bases). The ends were cut back, 8 bases at V and 4 bases at J, with 9 bases in the middle. CDR1 is SGDLS, CDR2 YYNGEE, per germline. The CDR3 has 12 residues. CDR3 nucleotides: TGTGCCAGTGGGACTTTCACCGGGGAGCTGTTTTTT. Residues: CASGTFTGELFF. The entire variable domain, with the rest obtained from reference TRBV9 and TRBJ2-2, is as follows: DSGVTQTPKHLITATGQRVTLRCSPRSGDLSVYWYQQSLDQGLQFLIQYYNGEERAKGNILERFSAQQFPDLHSELNLSSLELGDSALYFCASGTFTGELFFGEGSRLTVL.

The chain links TRBV3-1 to TRBJ1-4; 8 bases line up with TRBD1. CDR1 is LGHDT, CDR2 YNNKEL, per germline (reference sequence). CDR3 length: 14 amino acids. Unmatched junction bases numbered 4, after V lost 3 bases and J lost 7 bases. The CDR3 loop reads CASSQGRGLEKLFF. The CDR3 DNA follows: TGTGCCAGCAGCCAGGGCAGGGGGCTTGAAAAACTGTTTTTT.

Ten or more counts support this clonotype. The V and J genes are TRBV30 and TRBJ1-5; TRBD1 might be the D (6 bases). V lost 0 bases and J 7 bases, leaving 10 bases between the germline ends. The CDR3 runs 13 residues. CDR1 is GTSNPN, CDR2 SVGIG, per germline (reference sequence). The CDR3: CAWSVSGDQPQHF. Here the CDR3 DNA reads TGTGCCTGGAGTGTGTCAGGGGACCAGCCCCAGCATTTT.

The rearrangement joins TRBV20-1 to TRBJ2-3; TRBD2 aligns across 8 bases. Germline V lookup: CDR1 DFQATT, CDR2 SNEGSKA (reference sequence). Trimming cost V 8 bases and J 11 bases; bases outside gene matches: 15. This CDR3 spans 13 amino acids. The CDR3 nucleotides are TGCAGTCCAGTTCCGGGGGGGGGCCGGGGGCAGTATTTT. Amino acids: CSPVPGGGRGQYF.

The table lists this clonotype with many counts. This chain joins TRBV28 and TRBJ2-7; D perhaps matches TRBD1 (5 bases). There are 15 residues in the CDR3. Germline values: CDR1 MDHEN, CDR2 SYDVKM. V dropped 7 bases and J dropped 0 bases, with 16 bases sitting between them. The CDR3 loop reads CASNMMQGRSYEQYF. Written as DNA, the CDR3 is TGTGCCAGCAACATGATGCAGGGTCGCTCCTACGAGCAGTACTTC.

Worth noting for this clonotype: It differs at one base from a far larger clone, so likely a read error. This sequence joins TRBV9 and TRBJ2-1; D is uncertain. CDR3 length: 13 amino acids. From germline, CDR1 is SGDLS and CDR2 YYNGEE. Written as DNA, the CDR3 is TGTGCCAGCAGCGTAAGTTCCTACAATGATCAGTTCTTC. This gives the protein CASSVSSYNDQFF. Together with reference TRBV9 and TRBJ2-1, the CDR3 gives the full variable domain: DSGVTQTPKHLITATGQRVTLRCSPRSGDLSVYWYQQSLDQGLQFLIQYYNGEERAKGNILERFSAQQFPDLHSELNLSSLELGDSALYFCASSVSSYNDQFFGPGTRLTVL.

This clonotype was observed many times. This chain joins TRBV11-1 and TRBJ2-7, with D perhaps given as TRBD1 or TRBD2 (5 bases each). V lost 3 bases, J lost 3 bases, and 9 bases lay in between. CDR3 length: 13 amino acids. The germline V gene encodes CDR1 SGHAT and CDR2 FQDESV (reference sequence). CDR3 region: CASSLGRFYEQYF. For the CDR3, the DNA is TGTGCCAGCAGCTTGGGACGGTTCTACGAGCAGTACTTC.

The table lists this clonotype with many counts. The J gene is TRBJ2-7, the V gene TRBV4-1; no definite D call. The CDR3 has 13 residues. The germline V and J ends were trimmed by 0 bases and 4 bases, with 7 bases remaining between them. CDR1 MGHRA and CDR2 YSYEKL come from the germline V gene. This CDR3 reads CASSQDSGYEQYF. The CDR3 DNA follows: TGCGCCAGCAGCCAAGATTCCGGATACGAGCAGTACTTC.

Ten or more counts support this clonotype. J is TRBJ2-1 and V is TRBV28, with 14 positions matching TRBD2. This CDR3 has 16 amino acids. CDR1 and CDR2 from the germline V gene are MDHEN and SYDVKM. V lost 3 bases to trimming and J lost 7 bases; unmatched junction nucleotides: 5. CDR3 DNA sequence: TGTGCCAGCAGTTTGAGACTAGCGGGAGGGGTAAATGAGCAGTTCTTC. Its protein product is CASSLRLAGGVNEQFF.

As for this clonotype: A read error may explain this, as a much larger clone is one base away. This chain links TRBV7-2 with TRBJ2-2; 7 bases map to TRBD2. CDR3 length: 15 amino acids. Germline-derived CDR1 and CDR2 are SGHTA and FQGNSA. In DNA form, the CDR3 reads TGTGCCAGCAGCTTAGAGTCTAGCGGAACCGGGAAGCTGTTTTTT. It specifies CASSLESSGTGKLFF.

This clonotype was seen ten or more times. The J gene is TRBJ2-1, the V gene TRBV7-9; 13 bases map to TRBD2. Trimming at V came to 5 bases and at J to 9 bases, leaving 16 bases not matched to a gene. Germline lookup yields CDR1 SEHNR and CDR2 FQNEAQ (reference sequence). The CDR3 is 18 residues long. CDR3: CASSPPLGTSGEKGEQFF. DNA for the CDR3: TGTGCCAGCAGCCCGCCACTCGGGACTAGCGGGGAGAAGGGTGAGCAGTTCTTC.

This clonotype was detected many times. CDR3 coding DNA: TGCAGCGTTGAATCGAGGGATACGCAGTATTTT. Translation: CSVESRDTQYF. The rearrangement uses TRBV29-1 and TRBJ2-3; D not certain. The V gene's germline CDR1 is SQVTM and CDR2 ANQGSEA. The length of the CDR3 is 11 residues. Trimming cost V 2 bases and J 6 bases, with 6 bases left between them.

A few counts support this clonotype. The chain employs TRBV12-3 or TRBV12-4 and TRBJ2-1; a possible D gene is TRBD2 (5 bases). Trimming pared 8 bases from V and 3 bases from J, leaving 20 bases between. The CDR3 runs 16 residues. CDR3 in amino acids: CASLPPAATYYNEQFF. CDR3 DNA: TGTGCCAGCCTACCCCCAGCGGCCACTTACTACAATGAGCAGTTCTTC.

This clonotype was counted at least ten times. The rearrangement joins TRBV5-1 to TRBJ1-4, with D tentatively TRBD1 (5 bases). The CDR3 runs 15 residues. V dropped 2 bases and J dropped 0 bases, with 8 bases sitting between them. CDR1 SGHRS and CDR2 YFSETQ come from the germline V gene. CDR3 amino acids: CASSFDRATNEKLFF. The CDR3 DNA reads as TGCGCCAGCAGCTTCGACAGAGCAACTAATGAAAAACTGTTTTTT.

This clonotype showed up many times. V usage is TRBV15 and J usage is TRBJ2-1; TRBD2 matches 9 bases. V lost 4 bases, J lost 8 bases, and 12 bases stayed unmatched. The CDR3 loop spans 16 amino acids. CDR1 is LNHNV, CDR2 YYDKDF, per germline (reference sequence). The CDR3 coding sequence is TGTGCCACCAGCACCCAAAGTAGCGGGAGACGGTATGAGCAGTTCTTC. Protein sequence: CATSTQSSGRRYEQFF.

This clonotype was seen a single time. A much larger clone lies a single base off, so this may be a read error. This chain connects TRBV12-5 to TRBJ2-7; maybe TRBD1 (5 bases). The CDR3 loop spans 13 amino acids. The V end lost 7 bases, the J end lost 0 bases, and 10 bases lay between the germline ends. CDR1 is LGHNT and CDR2 is FRNRAP in the germline V gene. As DNA, the CDR3 is TGTGCTAGTGCTTCGACAGCCTCCTACGAGCAGTACTTC. It yields the protein CASASTASYEQYF.

This clonotype was recorded many times. The rearrangement links TRBV7-9 to TRBJ2-1; D uncertain. Germline V gene lookup returns CDR1 SEHNR and CDR2 FQNEAQ (reference sequence). Trimming stripped 4 bases from V and 5 bases from J, with 9 bases between. CDR3 length: 13 residues. CDR3 DNA: TGTGCCAGCAGCTCCCGGGCCGACAATGAGCAGTTCTTC. This encodes CASSSRADNEQFF.

The chain employs TRBV29-1 and TRBJ2-3, with TRBD1 identical over 9 bases. The germline CDR1 and CDR2 sequences are SQVTM and ANQGSEA. The CDR3 length is 17 residues. V was clipped by 7 bases and J by 2 bases; unmatched bases: 16. The CDR3 protein is CSASVYAQGAFTDTQYF. CDR3 sequence (DNA): TGCAGCGCTTCCGTTTATGCACAGGGGGCATTCACAGATACGCAGTATTTT.

A few counts support this clonotype. The chain has TRBV7-3 and TRBJ2-1; 11 nucleotides agree with TRBD2. V lost 5 bases and J lost 4; bases outside the gene matches: 10. Per the germline V gene, CDR1 is SGHTA and CDR2 is FQGTGA. The CDR3 covers 17 residues. Here the CDR3 DNA reads TGTGCCAGCAGCAAGACCGGGACTAGCGGAGAATACAATGAGCAGTTCTTC. Translation: CASSKTGTSGEYNEQFF.

The rearrangement links TRBV18 to TRBJ1-1, with D perhaps matching TRBD1 (5 bases). From germline, CDR1 is KGHSH and CDR2 LQKENI. This CDR3 has 16 residues. Trimming pared 3 bases from V and 4 bases from J, leaving 18 bases between. CDR3 nucleotide sequence: TGTGCCAGCTCACCCCTGGGAGGGGCGGGGATCACTGAAGCTTTCTTT. It translates to CASSPLGGAGITEAFF.

The table lists this clonotype with many counts. The V and J genes are TRBV7-9 and TRBJ2-3, with TRBD2 identical over 7 bases. This CDR3 is 15 amino acids long. In germline, CDR1 is SEHNR, CDR2 FQNEAQ (reference sequence). Trimming at V came to 5 bases and at J to 4 bases, leaving 9 bases not matched to a gene. Here the CDR3 reads CASSAGRATSDTQYF. CDR3 DNA: TGTGCCAGCAGCGCAGGGAGGGCCACCTCAGATACGCAGTATTTT.

This clonotype was picked up many times. The rearrangement uses TRBV2 and TRBJ2-7; D is possibly TRBD1 or TRBD2 (5 bases each). The CDR3 consists of 13 residues. The germline CDR1 and CDR2 sequences are SNHLY and FYNNEI. V lost 7 bases and J 3 bases, leaving 13 bases between the germline ends. This CDR3 is CASTPGRIYEQYF. The CDR3 nucleotides are TGTGCCAGCACTCCGGGACGGATCTACGAGCAGTACTTC. Complete variable domain (other parts from reference TRBV2 and TRBJ2-7): EPEVTQTPSHQVTQMGQEVILRCVPISNHLYFYWYRQILGQKVEFLVSFYNNEISEKSEIFDDQFSVERPDGSNFTLKIRSTKLEDSAMYFCASTPGRIYEQYFGPGTRLTVT.

This clonotype was found a few times. The chain joins TRBV9 to TRBJ2-6; TRBD1 aligns across 9 bases. This CDR3 spans 18 amino acids. CDR1 SGDLS and CDR2 YYNGEE come from the germline V gene. Trimming took 3 bases from V and 0 from J; bases not matched to a gene: 7. The DNA for the CDR3 is TGTGCCAGCAGCGCCCGGGACAGGGTGACCTCTGGGGCCAACGTCCTGACTTTC. It translates to CASSARDRVTSGANVLTF.

This clonotype was counted at least ten times. The chain combines TRBV20-1 with TRBJ2-6; TRBD1 matches 7 bases. After removal of 1 base from V and 7 bases from J, the junction contained 4 bases not matched to a gene. CDR3 length: 14 amino acids. Germline V gene lookup returns CDR1 DFQATT and CDR2 SNEGSKA (reference sequence). The CDR3 is CSARAPGGANVLTF. In nucleotides, the CDR3 is TGCAGTGCTAGAGCCCCAGGGGGAGCCAACGTCCTGACTTTC.

This clonotype was found many times. This chain links TRBV7-8 with TRBJ1-1, with D hard to call. The CDR3 is 14 residues long. Germline V CDR1 and CDR2: SGHVS, FQNEAQ. V lost 2 bases and J 1 base, leaving 8 bases between the germline ends. This CDR3 is CASSLFAGNTEAFF. DNA for the CDR3: TGTGCCAGCAGCTTATTTGCAGGGAACACTGAAGCTTTCTTT.

This clonotype was seen a few times. The chain joins TRBV14 to TRBJ1-2, with D possibly being TRBD1 (5 bases). Germline assignment: CDR1 SGHDN and CDR2 FVKESK. This CDR3 contains 11 residues. V dropped 1 base and J dropped 13 bases, with 10 bases sitting between them. In nucleotides, the CDR3 is TGTGCCAGCAGCCAAGGACAGCTCCCCACCTTC. Translating it yields CASSQGQLPTF.

This clonotype was seen many times. The V and J genes are TRBV27 and TRBJ2-1, with 11 bases lining up with TRBD2. This CDR3 has 15 residues. With 7 bases clipped from V and 7 bases from J, the junction kept 9 bases outside the gene matches. From germline, CDR1 is MNHEY and CDR2 SMNVEV (reference sequence). Here the CDR3 reads CASTRIAGGPNEQFF. In nucleotides, the CDR3 is TGTGCCAGCACCCGAATAGCGGGAGGGCCGAATGAGCAGTTCTTC.

This clonotype turned up a few times. The chain links TRBV7-8 to TRBJ1-1; 9 bases match TRBD1. From germline, CDR1 is SGHVS and CDR2 FQNEAQ. V dropped 4 bases and J dropped 6; count of bases not matched to a gene: 6. The CDR3 is 14 residues long. DNA for the CDR3: TGTGCCAGCAGCTCGGGACAGGGTGGCCCTGAAGCTTTCTTT. Amino acid sequence: CASSSGQGGPEAFF.